This TCR beta chain was identified in a study of cytomegalovirus exposure and HLA in healthy donors. Whole-study findings and limits: There were fewer than 200 TCR beta chains listed as cytomegalovirus-associated.

Primers for the PCR totalled 60 Vbeta and 13 Jbeta. Data came from immunoSEQ multiplex PCR; TCRdb stores just in-frame clones and leaves some out. Of some 130,000 clones in the sample, 70% to 80% were seen once. As concerns this clone: Its antigen is unidentified.

This clonotype was obtained from a man aged 40-55 years in good health and CMV-seropositive. The sequencing sample was made of PBMCs.

The CDR3 loop reads CASSEVLASIGSESYNEQFF. The CDR3 DNA sequence: TGTGCCAGCAGTGAAGTCCTGGCTAGCATCGGAAGTGAATCCTACAATGAGCAGTTCTTC. The gene calls are TRBV6-1 and TRBJ2-1, with D tentatively TRBD2 (5 bases). Trimming took 1 base from V and 1 from J, leaving 23 bases between them. Looked up from germline, CDR1 is MNHNS and CDR2 is SASEGT. The CDR3 totals 20 residues.